This T cell receptor beta chain was profiled in a study of cytomegalovirus exposure and HLA in healthy donors. Study observations and caveats: An analysis done earlier found most TCR beta V segments productive about 87% or about 30% of the time. Later genetic work tied a missense DCLRE1C variant to beta-chain V and J trimming. Most TCR sequences were rare, but some public TCRs occurred in many donors.

60 Vbeta and 13 Jbeta primers were used in PCR. Some clones are missing from TCRdb's copy, which holds only in-frame ones; the method was immunoSEQ multiplex PCR. The sample consists of 150,000 to 200,000 clones, roughly 84% of them appearing once. Note on this clone: The antigen is unknown.

The CDR3 totals 15 residues. CDR1 is KGHSH and CDR2 is LQKENI in the germline V gene. The V and J ends lost 6 bases and 4 bases respectively, with 18 bases between them. The chain employs TRBV18 and TRBJ1-1; unclear D gene. The sequence was obtained from a man aged 18 to 30 in good health and CMV-seropositive. What was sequenced was PBMCs. The DNA for the CDR3 is TGTGCCAGCTCCCCCCCGGGAGGTGGTGGCACTGAAGCTTTCTTT. It specifies CASSPPGGGGTEAFF.